This record covers a single TCR beta chain. Its antigen is not identified. The sample originates from a study of T cells after posttransplantation cyclophosphamide. Whole-study results and caveats: Blood and skin or GI T cell repertoires showed limited TRB overlap. TRB clonality was highly associated with recipient CMV seropositivity and reactivation. Later blood repertoires were often dominated by clones from the donor CD8+ memory compartment.

V lost 3 bases and J lost 0, with 5 bases in between. Germline CDR1 reads LNHDA; CDR2 reads SQIVND (reference sequence). The CDR3 consists of 13 residues. Cyclophosphamide on days +3 and +4 followed busulfan-fludarabine conditioning and a marrow graft. Libraries were prepared by immunoSEQ multiplex PCR; TCRdb keeps only in-frame clonotypes and omits some of them. The repertoire includes tens of thousands of clones, roughly 78% of them detected once, and roughly 8.1% sits in the top ten. The sequence derives from a female patient aged 40-50 years who received an allogeneic stem cell transplant from a related donor, was CMV-positive, and had no GVHD. Some T cells may trace back to the graft donor. The sequencing used CD4+ T cells sorted from blood, collected around 2,000 days after a stem cell transplant with posttransplant cyclophosphamide. This chain links TRBV19 with TRBJ1-1; D is ambiguous. CDR3 amino acids: CASSIQVNTEAFF. In DNA, the CDR3 is TGTGCCAGTAGTATCCAGGTGAACACTGAAGCTTTCTTT. The variable domain in full, with the rest retrieved from reference TRBV19 and TRBJ1-1, is DGGITQSPKYLFRKEGQNVTLSCEQNLNHDAMYWYRQDPGQGLRLIYYSQIVNDFQKGDIAEGYSVSREKKESFPLTVTSAQKNPTAFYLCASSIQVNTEAFFGQGTRLTVV.